One and the same sample provided the 5 T cell receptor beta chains below, sequenced in a study of CD8+CD57+ T cells in acquired aplastic anemia. Using genomic DNA as the template, TCR beta VDJ and CDR3 profiling was carried out. TCRdb re-derived calls from the reads in MiXCR, one entry per CDR3 protein. The sample lists 250,000 to 350,000 distinct CDR3 sequences, around 60% occurring once. Sequencing input: sorted CD4+, CD8+, or CD8+CD57+ T cells (not recorded which) from PBMCs. All receptors derive from a human donor with severe aplastic anemia or a healthy control (not recorded which).

In regard to this clonotype: Just one base apart from a much larger clone, this may be a read error. No conserved phenylalanine or tryptophan is present at the end of the CDR3, so a read error is the likely explanation. The chain employs TRBV12-3 or TRBV12-4 and TRBJ1-1; D not resolved. The V end lost 3 bases, the J end lost 3 bases, and 11 bases lay between the germline ends. The CDR3 is 14 amino acids. The CDR3 sequence: CASSFSPTDTEAFL. CDR3 coding DNA: TGTGCCAGCAGTTTTTCCCCCACGGACACTGAAGCTTTCCTT.

The chain couples TRBV7-2 to TRBJ2-7; a possible D gene is TRBD1 (6 bases). Trimming cost V 3 bases and J 6 bases, with 15 bases left between them. Germline CDR1 SGHTA, CDR2 FQGNSA. The CDR3 is 14 amino acids. DNA of the CDR3: TGTGCCAGCAGCTTGGGTGGGGGCGAAGGCGAGCAGTACTTC. It translates to CASSLGGGEGEQYF.

This chain uses TRBV15 with TRBJ2-3; D is unclear. From germline, CDR1 is LNHNV and CDR2 YYDKDF (reference sequence). The CDR3 loop spans 14 amino acids. Deletions cut 3 bases from V and 6 bases from J, with 13 bases between. CDR3 amino acids: CATSSDHVGDTQYF. The CDR3 DNA reads as TGTGCCACCAGCAGTGACCACGTCGGGGATACGCAGTATTTT. The full variable domain, its missing parts supplied by reference TRBV15 and TRBJ2-3, is DAMVIQNPRYQVTQFGKPVTLSCSQTLNHNVMYWYQQKSSQAPKLLFHYYDKDFNNEADTPDNFQSRRPNTSFCFLDIRSPGLGDTAMYLCATSSDHVGDTQYFGPGTRLTVL.

This clonotype was picked up many times. The J gene is TRBJ1-6, the V gene TRBV5-1, with D hard to call. CDR1 SGHRS and CDR2 YFSETQ come from the germline V gene. With 4 bases removed from V and 0 bases from J, the gap between germline ends came to 8 bases. The CDR3 is 15 amino acids. CDR3 nucleotides: TGCGCCAGCAGCCTGGAAAGCTCCTATAATTCACCCCTCCACTTT. This sequence encodes CASSLESSYNSPLHF.

The chain combines TRBV2 with TRBJ1-3; 8 bases line up with TRBD1. Per the germline V gene, CDR1 is SNHLY and CDR2 is FYNNEI. Trimming removed 4 bases from V and 0 bases from J; junction bases left unmatched: 5. CDR3 size: 16 residues. The CDR3 nucleotides are TGTGCCAGCAGTGCATGGGGACAGGCCTCTGGAAACACCATATATTTT. It yields the protein CASSAWGQASGNTIYF.